This T cell receptor beta chain was profiled in a study of shared clonotypes between healthy human individuals. Study results and limitations: What limited the represented genetic and exposure-history diversity was the small number of donors. A generally larger estimated richness was seen in naive subsets than in memory subsets.

As regards this clone: Antigen: not known.

Those who donated were healthy HIV-negative adults, with no recent acute infections or vaccinations reported. CDR1 is SGHTA and CDR2 is FQGNSA in the germline V gene. Trimming shortened V by 2 bases and J by 6 bases, and 13 bases separated the two germline ends. The CDR3 totals 14 residues. Per the study methods: Junction-only sequences produced by ImmunoSEQ had no quality scores, so filtering differed. Assay used: immunoSEQ multiplex PCR; TCRdb lists only in-frame clones, some missing. For V, J and clone size, that table is used; D and trimming come from the DNA. The sample yields about 2,500,000 clones, 85% to 95% seen once.

This chain connects TRBV7-2 to TRBJ2-5; maybe TRBD2 (6 bases). The source material was naive CD4+ T cells sorted from blood. Indicated subset: CD45RA+ positively selected. The receptor was isolated from a man between 18 and 35 years old in good health. In DNA, the CDR3 is TGTGCCAGCAGCTTAAGGTTAGGGACTCAGACCCAGTACTTC. This codes for CASSLRLGTQTQYF.